The 28 T cell receptor beta chains reported below all come from one sample, sequenced in a study of T cell changes during pregnancy in multiple sclerosis. Clones were sequenced by immunoSEQ multiplex PCR, and TCRdb holds only the in-frame ones, with some missing. The profile covers about 60,000 clones, with almost 95% appearing a single time and 0.85% taken by the ten largest. This specimen was peripheral blood, taken in the first trimester of pregnancy. These receptors all come from a female donor with multiple sclerosis, enrolled in a pregnancy study.

V is TRBV7-9 and J is TRBJ1-3; D not certain. V was clipped by 2 bases and J by 4 bases, with 12 bases between them. Germline V gene sequence: CDR1 SEHNR, CDR2 FQNEAQ (reference sequence). CDR3 length: 15 residues. The DNA for the CDR3 is TGTGCCAGCAGCTTACCCCAGGATGGGGGAAACACCATATATTTT. Protein sequence: CASSLPQDGGNTIYF.

The V gene is TRBV27, the J gene TRBJ2-7; no clear D. CDR3 length equals 14 residues. From germline, CDR1 is MNHEY and CDR2 SMNVEV (reference sequence). The V gene lost 5 bases and the J gene lost 3 bases, with 14 bases spanning the gap. The CDR3 reads CASSPTVESYEQYF. In nucleotides, the CDR3 is TGTGCCAGCAGTCCTACCGTTGAGAGCTACGAGCAGTACTTC.

The chain uses TRBV6-1 and TRBJ1-2; D uncertain. Germline assignment: CDR1 MNHNS and CDR2 SASEGT. V shed 4 bases and J shed 7 bases, with 7 bases lying between them. The CDR3 consists of 11 residues. The CDR3, as DNA: TGTGCCAGCAGTGTAGAGTCTGGCTACACCTTC. Translation gives CASSVESGYTF.

This chain joins TRBV7-9 and TRBJ1-1; D ambiguous. CDR1 SEHNR and CDR2 FQNEAQ come from the germline V gene (reference sequence). V was cut by 1 base and J by 2 bases, with 8 bases left in between. The length of the CDR3 is 14 residues. CDR3 sequence: CASSLDTRNTEAFF. For the CDR3, the DNA is TGTGCCAGCAGCTTAGACACCCGAAACACTGAAGCTTTCTTT.

This clone has more than one count but fewer than ten. This rearrangement joins TRBV29-1 to TRBJ1-1, with D uncertain. The CDR3 extends over 13 amino acids. In germline, CDR1 is SQVTM, CDR2 ANQGSEA. V was trimmed by 5 bases and J by 0 bases, leaving 10 bases between them. CDR3 amino acids: CSVTESVNTEAFF. CDR3 in DNA: TGCAGCGTTACCGAGTCCGTGAACACTGAAGCTTTCTTT.

This rearrangement joins TRBV6-5 to TRBJ1-1; a possible D gene is TRBD1 (5 bases). V was shortened by 2 bases and J by 1 base, with 8 bases between the two germline ends. The germline V gene has CDR1 MNHEY and CDR2 SVGAGI. The CDR3 has 14 residues. The chain's CDR3 is CASSYGTGNTEAFF. The CDR3 DNA sequence: TGTGCCAGCAGTTACGGAACAGGGAACACTGAAGCTTTCTTT.

The chain is built from TRBV5-1 and TRBJ2-4; 8 bases fit TRBD1. Unmatched junction bases numbered 2, after V lost 3 bases and J lost 9 bases. The CDR3 is made up of 12 amino acids. From germline, CDR1 is SGHRS and CDR2 YFSETQ. The CDR3 coding sequence is TGCGCCAGCAGCTCAACAGGGGGCATTCAGTACTTC. As protein: CASSSTGGIQYF.

The chain links TRBV10-3 to TRBJ2-7; TRBD1 is a possible D gene (6 bases). Trimming took 9 bases from V and 2 from J, leaving 17 bases between them. This CDR3 region has 14 residues. Looked up from germline, CDR1 is ENHRY and CDR2 is SYGVKD. This CDR3 is CAIRGTGLTYEQYF. The CDR3 nucleotides read TGTGCCATAAGGGGAACAGGGCTCACCTACGAGCAGTACTTC.

This chain joins TRBV7-9 and TRBJ1-1; possibly TRBD1 for D (6 bases). The CDR3 has 15 amino acids. Looked up from germline, CDR1 is SEHNR and CDR2 is FQNEAQ (reference sequence). V was clipped by 0 bases and J by 2 bases, with 10 bases between them. CDR3 region: CASSLAGGRNTEAFF. The CDR3 DNA sequence: TGTGCCAGCAGCTTAGCGGGGGGGCGAAACACTGAAGCTTTCTTT.

This sequence joins TRBV5-4 and TRBJ2-5; 10 bases fit TRBD2. CDR1 SGHNT and CDR2 YYREEE come from the germline V gene (reference sequence). The CDR3 loop spans 16 amino acids. Trimming at V came to 2 bases and at J to 4 bases, leaving 8 bases not matched to a gene. The CDR3 sequence is CASSFPSGGEGETQYF. CDR3 in DNA: TGTGCCAGCAGCTTTCCGAGCGGGGGGGAGGGAGAGACCCAGTACTTC.

V is TRBV10-3 and J is TRBJ2-5; 9 bases match TRBD1. Germline lookup yields CDR1 ENHRY and CDR2 SYGVKD. The CDR3 consists of 17 residues. The ends lost 5 bases at V and 5 bases at J; junction bases unmatched: 15. CDR3 DNA: TGTGCCATCAGTCCTTCGGTCGGACAGGGGACTGGTGAGACCCAGTACTTC. Its translation is CAISPSVGQGTGETQYF.

V is TRBV2 and J is TRBJ1-3; D might be TRBD1 (5 bases). The CDR3 is made up of 17 amino acids. The V and J ends lost 2 bases and 0 bases respectively, with 14 bases between them. In germline, CDR1 is SNHLY, CDR2 FYNNEI. CDR3 amino acids: CASSEQVTANSGNTIYF. The CDR3 nucleotides are TGTGCCAGCAGTGAACAGGTGACAGCCAACTCTGGAAACACCATATATTTT.

The J gene is TRBJ2-3, the V gene TRBV29-1; 9 bases are a match to TRBD1. Germline V gene lookup returns CDR1 SQVTM and CDR2 ANQGSEA. Trimming took 6 bases from V and 7 from J; bases not matched to a gene: 11. There are 14 residues in the CDR3. The CDR3 sequence is CSVPRQGGRNTQYF. The CDR3 nucleotides are TGCAGCGTCCCCAGACAGGGGGGAAGAAATACGCAGTATTTT.

This clone was detected only once. V is TRBV5-4 and J is TRBJ1-2; the match to TRBD1 covers 10 bases. The CDR3 spans 17 residues. The J segment lost 1 base and the V segment lost 2 bases, leaving 8 bases of the junction unmatched. The germline gives CDR1 SGHNT, CDR2 YYREEE (reference sequence). This CDR3 reads CASSLGQGGFLNYGYTF. In nucleotides, the CDR3 is TGTGCCAGCAGCTTAGGACAGGGGGGATTTCTTAACTATGGCTACACCTTC.

The J gene is TRBJ2-1, the V gene TRBV9; TRBD1 agrees at 7 bases. Trimming at V came to 0 bases and at J to 6 bases, leaving 18 bases not matched to a gene. The CDR3 has 19 amino acids. Germline CDR1 and CDR2: SGDLS and YYNGEE. CDR3 DNA sequence: TGTGCCAGCAGCGTAGTCGTACTATGGGAAAGGGGGCAATGCAATGAGCAGTTCTTC. This gives the protein CASSVVVLWERGQCNEQFF.

This sequence joins TRBV4-3 and TRBJ1-2, with D possibly matching TRBD1 (5 bases). The germline CDR1 and CDR2 sequences are LGHNA and YSLEER. The CDR3 contains 18 residues. Trimming took 3 bases from V and 4 from J, leaving 24 bases between them. CDR3 protein: CASSQEGPPVVAVYGYTF. Here the CDR3 DNA reads TGCGCCAGCAGCCAGGAGGGACCCCCTGTGGTGGCCGTCTATGGCTACACCTTC.

This chain joins TRBV4-3 and TRBJ1-3; D unclear. CDR1 LGHNA and CDR2 YSLEER come from the germline V gene. The CDR3 length is 16 residues. V dropped 0 bases and J dropped 0 bases, with 9 bases sitting between them. This chain's CDR3 is CASSQDFQFSGNTIYF. The CDR3 nucleotides are TGCGCCAGCAGCCAAGATTTTCAGTTCTCTGGAAACACCATATATTTT.

This CDR3 is CASSFSSDRGGTQYF. Written as DNA, the CDR3 is TGCGCCAGCAGCTTTTCTTCCGACCGGGGAGGGACCCAGTACTTC. The chain employs TRBV5-1 and TRBJ2-5; a possible D gene is TRBD2 (6 bases). This CDR3 spans 15 amino acids. V lost 2 bases and J 7 bases, leaving 18 bases between the germline ends. Germline V gives CDR1 SGHRS, CDR2 YFSETQ.

The chain carries TRBV21-1 and TRBJ1-1; TRBD1, the table's D call, lacks a check against the DNA. TRBV21-1 represents a pseudogene. The CDR3 runs 15 residues. This CDR3 is CASSNCRVRSPEAFF. The CDR3 nucleotides are TGTGCCAGCAGCAATTGCAGGGTTAGGTCCCCTGAAGCTTTCTTT.

The J gene is TRBJ2-7, the V gene TRBV7-9; D unresolved. Germline assignment: CDR1 SEHNR and CDR2 FQNEAQ (reference sequence). Trimming removed 3 bases from V and 0 bases from J, with 9 bases in between. This CDR3 comprises 14 residues. In DNA form, the CDR3 reads TGTGCCAGCAGCTTCGCTCCCAGCTCCTACGAGCAGTACTTC. Translating gives CASSFAPSSYEQYF.

As regards this clone: One end of the junction fails to match germline, which may point to a read error. This rearrangement joins TRBV18 to TRBJ2-5; D possibly matches TRBD1 or TRBD2 (5 bases each). The DNA end is more similar to TRBJ2-7, so the J call may be wrong. The CDR3 runs 15 residues. Germline CDR1 is KGHSH and CDR2 is LQKENI. The CDR3 DNA reads as TGTGCCAGCGCACCGGGGCCCGATTTAACCTACGAGCAGTACTTC. It yields the protein CASAPGPDLTYEQYF.

The chain carries TRBV2 and TRBJ2-1; 7 bases match TRBD2. This CDR3 is built from 16 residues. The germline gives CDR1 SNHLY, CDR2 FYNNEI. J lost 5 bases, V lost 7 bases, and 14 bases had no gene match. The chain's CDR3 is CASNSPSGPTHNEQFF. Here the CDR3 DNA reads TGTGCCAGCAATAGCCCTAGCGGACCCACACACAATGAGCAGTTCTTC.

V and J are TRBV5-4 and TRBJ1-5; maybe TRBD1 (6 bases). The CDR3 sequence is 13 residues long. Looked up from germline, CDR1 is SGHNT and CDR2 is YYREEE (reference sequence). V was clipped by 0 bases and J by 10 bases, with 11 bases between them. This CDR3 reads CASSLEQGSPQHF. The CDR3 nucleotides are TGTGCCAGCAGCTTGGAACAGGGTTCCCCCCAGCATTTT.

The chain has TRBV7-6 and TRBJ1-4; D might be TRBD1 (6 bases). Germline assignment: CDR1 SGHVS and CDR2 FNYEAQ. CDR3 length: 18 amino acids. Trimming cost V 1 base and J 6 bases, with 21 bases left between them. CDR3 DNA: TGTGCCAGCAGCTTAGGAGCGGGGGCTTTCGTCGGGCATGAAAAACTGTTTTTT. Protein sequence: CASSLGAGAFVGHEKLFF.

The rearrangement links TRBV5-1 to TRBJ1-1; TRBD1 aligns across 7 bases. V dropped 3 bases and J dropped 6; count of bases not matched to a gene: 5. Germline values: CDR1 SGHRS, CDR2 YFSETQ. This CDR3 has 13 residues. This CDR3 reads CASSSGGGAEAFF. In nucleotides, the CDR3 is TGCGCCAGCAGCTCGGGAGGGGGCGCTGAAGCTTTCTTT.

The chain links TRBV5-1 to TRBJ2-3, with D perhaps matching TRBD2 (6 bases). This CDR3 is built from 15 residues. V was shortened by 4 bases and J by 0 bases, with 12 bases between the two germline ends. Germline V gives CDR1 SGHRS, CDR2 YFSETQ. Here the CDR3 reads CASSRGGRSTDTQYF. Here the CDR3 DNA reads TGCGCCAGCAGCCGGGGAGGTCGTAGCACAGATACGCAGTATTTT.

The chain uses TRBV19 and TRBJ2-1, with 8 positions matching TRBD1. Trimming removed 6 bases from V and 4 bases from J; junction bases left unmatched: 11. The CDR3 has 16 amino acids. Germline V gene sequence: CDR1 LNHDA, CDR2 SQIVND (reference sequence). The DNA for the CDR3 is TGTGCCAGTAGAGAGGACAGGGCCGTTGGGTACAATGAGCAGTTCTTC. Translation gives CASREDRAVGYNEQFF.

The chain recombines TRBV5-1 with TRBJ2-2; D is perhaps TRBD1 (6 bases). The CDR3 has 14 residues. V was shortened by 5 bases and J by 1 base, with 9 bases between the two germline ends. In germline, CDR1 is SGHRS, CDR2 YFSETQ. This CDR3 reads CASSPGQNTGELFF. In DNA, the CDR3 is TGCGCCAGCAGTCCGGGACAGAACACCGGGGAGCTGTTTTTT.